This T cell receptor (beta chain) originates from a study of OX40 agonist ivuxolimab in advanced cancers. The repertoire was sequenced with immunoSEQ multiplex PCR; TCRdb's copy has only in-frame clones and lacks some. The sample lists tens of thousands of clones; approximately 84% were seen once. V dropped 4 bases and J dropped 8 bases, with 11 bases sitting between them. The CDR3 is 12 residues long. The germline gives CDR1 MDHEN, CDR2 SYDVKM. V usage is TRBV28 and J usage is TRBJ1-1, with unresolved D. The origin of this receptor is an adult with an advanced solid tumor such as melanoma, head and neck, liver or kidney cancer. The specimen comprised CD4+ or CD8+ T cells sorted from blood, sampled in a trial of the OX40 agonist ivuxolimab. CDR3 in DNA: TGTGCCAGCAGTTCCATCCCGGGCGAAGCTTTCTTT. It specifies CASSSIPGEAFF.